This TCR beta chain was sequenced during a study of CD8 T cells in ankylosing spondylitis. This clonotype was observed a few times. Its target is unknown. Study findings and constraints: Characteristic, it appeared, of ankylosing spondylitis blood was a TCR beta motif of 7 or 8 highly homologous variants. In synovial fluid and blood from reactive arthritis, some motif variants were previously reported. The study looked at matched synovial fluid samples from ankylosing spondylitis patients. Disease-linked clones were reported to be significantly enriched there.

Making the TCR beta libraries involved quantitative 5'-RACE with molecular barcodes. TCRdb recomputed calls from the 5' RACE reads with MiXCR, one row per CDR3 protein. The sample contains hundreds of thousands of distinct CDR3 sequences, 12% of which appear only once. Sequenced: blood, either unsorted or a sorted T cell fraction (not recorded which). This TCR was sampled from a male donor with ankylosing spondylitis.

The CDR3 protein is CSVEFPDTQYF. The CDR3 DNA reads as TGCAGCGTTGAATTCCCAGATACGCAGTATTTT. The V call is TRBV29-1, the J call TRBJ2-3; unclear D gene. Germline CDR1 SQVTM, CDR2 ANQGSEA. This CDR3 region has 11 residues. The ends were cut back, 2 bases at V and 4 bases at J, with 4 bases in the middle.